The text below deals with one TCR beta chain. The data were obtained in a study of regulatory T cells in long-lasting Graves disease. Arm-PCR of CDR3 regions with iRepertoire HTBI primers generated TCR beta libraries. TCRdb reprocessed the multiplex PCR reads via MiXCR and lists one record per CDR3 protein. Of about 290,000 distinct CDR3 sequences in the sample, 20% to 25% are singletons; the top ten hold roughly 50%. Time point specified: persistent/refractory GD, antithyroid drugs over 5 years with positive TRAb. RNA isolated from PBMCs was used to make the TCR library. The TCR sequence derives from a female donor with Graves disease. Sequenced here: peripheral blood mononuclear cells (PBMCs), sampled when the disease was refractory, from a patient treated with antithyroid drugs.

Here the CDR3 DNA reads TGCGCCAGCAGCCAAGTTGAAAGAGGGGCGGGGAGCAATCAGCCCCAGCATTTT. Translated: CASSQVERGAGSNQPQHF. The chain joins TRBV4-1 to TRBJ1-5, with D perhaps TRBD1 (5 bases). The CDR3 sequence is 18 residues long. Germline V gene sequence: CDR1 MGHRA, CDR2 YSYEKL. V lost 1 base, J lost 1 base, and 17 bases lay in between.